These 21 T cell receptor beta chains were sequenced from one sample in a study of blood T cell repertoires in COVID-19. The repertoire was sequenced with immunoSEQ multiplex PCR; TCRdb's copy has only in-frame clones and lacks some. The sample consists of 120,000 to 150,000 clones, about 80% of them appearing once. Sequenced input: peripheral blood. The receptors come from a human donor in a cohort sampled during active COVID-19.

The chain has TRBV7-2 and TRBJ1-4; D unclear. Per the germline V gene, CDR1 is SGHTA and CDR2 is FQGNSA. V was trimmed by 1 base and J by 2 bases, leaving 14 bases between them. The CDR3 runs 17 residues. This CDR3 reads CASSLGAPIATNEKLFF. The CDR3 DNA reads as TGTGCCAGCAGCTTAGGAGCTCCCATAGCGACTAATGAAAAACTGTTTTTT.

This clone was detected ten times or more. The V and J genes are TRBV5-4 and TRBJ2-1; D is unresolved. CDR3 length: 12 residues. Germline V gene sequence: CDR1 SGHNT, CDR2 YYREEE (reference sequence). Trimming took off 2 bases at V and 9 bases at J, with 9 bases between the two ends. CDR3 DNA: TGTGCCAGCAGCTTCCGGTCGGGTGAGCAGTTCTTC. It encodes CASSFRSGEQFF.

V gene TRBV4-1 combines with J gene TRBJ2-1, with 8 bases lining up with TRBD2. CDR1 and CDR2 (germline): MGHRA, YSYEKL. V trimming: 1 base; J trimming: 5 bases; junction bases outside the gene matches: 7. There are 16 residues in the CDR3. CDR3 amino acids: CASSQVRSGSDNEQFF. The CDR3 region has the DNA TGCGCCAGCAGCCAAGTCAGGAGCGGGAGCGACAATGAGCAGTTCTTC.

V and J are TRBV6-6 and TRBJ2-3; a possible D gene is TRBD2 (6 bases). CDR3 size: 12 residues. V lost 6 bases, J lost 4 bases, and 8 bases lay in between. CDR1 and CDR2 (germline): MNHNY, SVGAGI (reference sequence). The CDR3 nucleotides read TGTGCCAGCAGGGGAGGACCAGATACGCAGTATTTT. Translation: CASRGGPDTQYF.

This chain uses TRBV3-1 (or the pseudogene TRBV3-2) with TRBJ1-1, with a possible D match to TRBD1 (6 bases). The germline V gene encodes CDR1 LGHDT and CDR2 YNNKEL (reference sequence). V shed 4 bases and J shed 6 bases, with 12 bases lying between them. This CDR3 is built from 13 residues. The CDR3 DNA reads TGTGCCAGCAGCCCATCAGGGGTGGCTGAAGCTTTCTTT. Residues: CASSPSGVAEAFF.

The chain links TRBV7-9 to TRBJ2-5; a possible D gene is TRBD2 (6 bases). The ends were cut back, 1 base at V and 1 base at J, with 10 bases in the middle. This CDR3 is 15 amino acids long. Germline V lookup: CDR1 SEHNR, CDR2 FQNEAQ (reference sequence). The CDR3 spells CASSLEGGAQETQYF. The CDR3 nucleotides read TGTGCCAGCAGCTTAGAGGGCGGGGCCCAAGAGACCCAGTACTTC.

In this sample, this clone turned up once. In DNA form, the CDR3 reads TGTGCCAGTAGTATAGGTTACGAGGGGGCCGACGAGCAGTACTTC. Its protein product is CASSIGYEGADEQYF. V gene TRBV19 combines with J gene TRBJ2-7; TRBD1 aligns across 7 bases. The germline V gene has CDR1 LNHDA and CDR2 SQIVND (reference sequence). V gave up 1 base and J gave up 5 bases; unmatched junction bases: 8. The CDR3 loop spans 15 amino acids.

The chain carries TRBV3-1 (or the pseudogene TRBV3-2) and TRBJ2-3; 7 bases match TRBD2. V gave up 0 bases and J gave up 4 bases; unmatched junction bases: 16. CDR1 LGHDT and CDR2 YNNKEL come from the germline V gene (reference sequence). This CDR3 is built from 19 residues. The CDR3: CASSQEDRGGVISADTQYF. CDR3 in DNA: TGTGCCAGCAGCCAAGAAGATCGCGGGGGAGTAATTAGTGCAGATACGCAGTATTTT.

This chain uses TRBV5-5 with TRBJ2-1; TRBD2 agrees at 10 bases. The trim removed 4 bases at V and 9 bases at J, leaving 10 bases unmatched. From germline, CDR1 is SGHKS and CDR2 YYEKEE (reference sequence). The CDR3 is 15 residues long. The CDR3 DNA is TGTGCCAGCAGCCACCTAGCGGGGGCTTATGGTGAGCAGTTCTTC. Residues: CASSHLAGAYGEQFF.

J is TRBJ2-6 and V is TRBV7-2; 8 nucleotides agree with TRBD2. The V gene's germline CDR1 is SGHTA and CDR2 FQGNSA. With 1 base clipped from V and 2 bases from J, the junction kept 4 bases outside the gene matches. The CDR3 covers 17 residues. The CDR3, as DNA: TGTGCCAGCAGCTTAGACGGGGGGGTGACTGGGGCCAACGTCCTGACTTTC. It specifies CASSLDGGVTGANVLTF.

The chain has TRBV11-2 and TRBJ1-1, with 7 bases fitting TRBD1. With 0 bases clipped from V and 4 bases from J, the junction kept 11 bases outside the gene matches. Germline V gives CDR1 SGHAT, CDR2 FQNNGV. The CDR3 extends over 17 amino acids. CDR3 coding DNA: TGTGCCAGCAGCTTAGATCGGGACAGTCTGGCGCCCACTGAAGCTTTCTTT. It specifies CASSLDRDSLAPTEAFF.

The genes are TRBV4-2 and TRBJ1-6, with TRBD1 matching over 8 bases. The junction had 7 bases not matched to a gene; V was cut back by 0 bases and J by 6 bases. The CDR3 has 17 residues. CDR1 is LGHNA and CDR2 is YNFKEQ in the germline V gene. CDR3 DNA: TGTGCCAGCAGCCAAGATACACAGGGGGTTAGTAATTCACCCCTCCACTTT. Protein: CASSQDTQGVSNSPLHF.

This clone came up a few times. The chain employs TRBV5-1 and TRBJ1-2; 7 bases are a match to TRBD1. The CDR3 sequence is 14 residues long. Germline V gene lookup returns CDR1 SGHRS and CDR2 YFSETQ. Unmatched junction bases numbered 5, after V lost 4 bases and J lost 2 bases. The CDR3 coding sequence is TGCGCCAGCAGCCCTCCGGGACAGAACTATGGCTACACCTTC. This translates into CASSPPGQNYGYTF.

The rearrangement uses TRBV15 and TRBJ2-1, with 11 positions matching TRBD2. The junction had 7 bases not matched to a gene; V was cut back by 0 bases and J by 6 bases. CDR1 and CDR2 from the germline V gene are LNHNV and YYDKDF (reference sequence). The CDR3 spans 17 residues. CDR3 nucleotide sequence: TGTGCCACCAGCAGAGATTTCAATCTAGCGGGGGGCAATGAGCAGTTCTTC. This codes for CATSRDFNLAGGNEQFF.

The chain joins TRBV28 to TRBJ2-4, with 8 bases fitting TRBD1. V trimming: 6 bases; J trimming: 15 bases; junction bases outside the gene matches: 16. The CDR3 contains 14 residues. Germline CDR1 and CDR2: MDHEN and SYDVKM. The CDR3 DNA reads as TGTGCCAGCAGCCCCGCGAGACAGGGGCGGGCTCGGTACTTC. It yields the protein CASSPARQGRARYF. The full variable domain, in which reference TRBV28 and TRBJ2-4 provide the parts outside the CDR3, is DVKVTQSSRYLVKRTGEKVFLECVQDMDHENMFWYRQDPGLGLRLIYFSYDVKMKEKGDIPEGYSVSREKKERFSLILESASTNQTSMYLCASSPARQGRARYFGAGTRLSVL.

CDR3 region: CASSLNRADYGYTF. The CDR3 DNA reads TGTGCCAGCAGCTTGAACAGGGCGGACTATGGCTACACCTTC. V usage is TRBV5-6 and J usage is TRBJ1-2; the D gene is possibly TRBD1 (6 bases). Germline lookup yields CDR1 SGHDT and CDR2 YYEEEE. The CDR3 loop spans 14 amino acids. V lost 1 base and J 3 bases, leaving 10 bases between the germline ends.

The chain joins TRBV28 to TRBJ2-7, with 9 positions matching TRBD1. Looked up from germline, CDR1 is MDHEN and CDR2 is SYDVKM. The CDR3 contains 15 residues. With V trimmed by 3 bases and J by 5 bases, 8 bases remained unmatched. In DNA form, the CDR3 reads TGTGCCAGCAGTTTGTCCGGGACAGGGACTCACGAGCAGTACTTC. Translated, it gives CASSLSGTGTHEQYF.

The chain is built from TRBV4-2 and TRBJ2-7; 8 bases map to TRBD2. Germline trimming cut 6 bases from V and 0 bases from J; bases unmatched to any gene: 7. The CDR3 is 15 residues long. Germline V gene data show CDR1 as LGHNA and CDR2 as YNFKEQ. The CDR3, as DNA: TGTGCCAGCAGTCCCCCCGGGACTAGCTCCTACGAGCAGTACTTC. As protein: CASSPPGTSSYEQYF.

This chain joins TRBV3-1 (or the pseudogene TRBV3-2) and TRBJ2-5, with 9 bases aligning to TRBD2. V trimming: 2 bases; J trimming: 5 bases; junction bases outside the gene matches: 6. The CDR3 is 15 residues long. The germline gives CDR1 LGHDT, CDR2 YNNKEL (reference sequence). Written as DNA, the CDR3 is TGTGCCAGCAGCCAACCAGCGGGGGGTTTGGAGACCCAGTACTTC. Its translation is CASSQPAGGLETQYF.

Turning to this clone: The sample holds other DNA sequences that translate to the same CDR3. The chain has TRBV7-2 and TRBJ2-7; 9 bases map to TRBD2. With V trimmed by 1 base and J by 7 bases, 2 bases remained unmatched. This CDR3 is 13 amino acids long. From germline, CDR1 is SGHTA and CDR2 FQGNSA. The DNA of the CDR3 is TGTGCCAGCAGCTTAGGTCTAGCGGGGGAGCAGTACTTC. It is translated as CASSLGLAGEQYF.

The rearrangement links TRBV7-3 to TRBJ2-2, with a tentative D call TRBD2 (5 bases). The CDR3 extends over 16 amino acids. CDR1 and CDR2 from the germline V gene are SGHTA and FQGTGA. V lost 5 bases, J lost 5 bases, and 18 bases lay in between. This CDR3 reads CASSPYPGIKTGELFF. The CDR3 DNA reads as TGTGCCAGCAGCCCCTACCCCGGGATAAAAACCGGGGAGCTGTTTTTT.